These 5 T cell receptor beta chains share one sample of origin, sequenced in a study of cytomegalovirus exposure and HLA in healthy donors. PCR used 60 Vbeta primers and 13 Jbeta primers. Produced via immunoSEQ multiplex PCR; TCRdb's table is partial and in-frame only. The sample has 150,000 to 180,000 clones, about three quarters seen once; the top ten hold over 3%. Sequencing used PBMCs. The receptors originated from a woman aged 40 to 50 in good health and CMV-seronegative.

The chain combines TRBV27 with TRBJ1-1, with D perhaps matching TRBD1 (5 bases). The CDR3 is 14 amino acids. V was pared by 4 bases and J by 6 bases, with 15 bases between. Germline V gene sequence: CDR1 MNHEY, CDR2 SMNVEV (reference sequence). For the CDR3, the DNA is TGTGCCAGCAGTTGGTATAGTCAGGGCGCTGAAGCTTTCTTT. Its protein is CASSWYSQGAEAFF.

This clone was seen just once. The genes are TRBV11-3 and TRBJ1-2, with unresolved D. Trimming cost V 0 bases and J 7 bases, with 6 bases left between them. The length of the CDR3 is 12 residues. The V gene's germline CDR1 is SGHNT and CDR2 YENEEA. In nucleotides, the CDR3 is TGTGCCAGCAGCTTAGATCTCGGTGGCTACACCTTC. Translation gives CASSLDLGGYTF.

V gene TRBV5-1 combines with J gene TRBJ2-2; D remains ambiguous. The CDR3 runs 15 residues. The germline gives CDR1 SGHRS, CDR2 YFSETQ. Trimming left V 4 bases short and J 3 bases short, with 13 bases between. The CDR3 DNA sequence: TGCGCCAGCAGCCCGGCCCTAGGAGACACCGGGGAGCTGTTTTTT. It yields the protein CASSPALGDTGELFF. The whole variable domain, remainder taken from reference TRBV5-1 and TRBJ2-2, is KAGVTQTPRYLIKTRGQQVTLSCSPISGHRSVSWYQQTPGQGLQFLFEYFSETQRNKGNFPGRFSGRQFSNSRSEMNVSTLELGDSALYLCASSPALGDTGELFFGEGSRLTVL.

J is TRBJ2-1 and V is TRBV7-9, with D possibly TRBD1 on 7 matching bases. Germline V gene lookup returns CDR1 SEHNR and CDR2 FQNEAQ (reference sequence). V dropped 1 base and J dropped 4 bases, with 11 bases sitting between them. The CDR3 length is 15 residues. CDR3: CASSLDQGGYNEQFF. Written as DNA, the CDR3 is TGTGCCAGCAGCTTAGATCAGGGGGGTTACAATGAGCAGTTCTTC.

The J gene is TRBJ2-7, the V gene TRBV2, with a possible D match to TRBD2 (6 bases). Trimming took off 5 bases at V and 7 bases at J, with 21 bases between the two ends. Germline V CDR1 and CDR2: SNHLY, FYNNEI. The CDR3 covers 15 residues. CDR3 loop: CASSRPAGPQEEQYF. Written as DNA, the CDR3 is TGTGCCAGCAGTAGACCAGCGGGTCCCCAAGAGGAGCAGTACTTC.